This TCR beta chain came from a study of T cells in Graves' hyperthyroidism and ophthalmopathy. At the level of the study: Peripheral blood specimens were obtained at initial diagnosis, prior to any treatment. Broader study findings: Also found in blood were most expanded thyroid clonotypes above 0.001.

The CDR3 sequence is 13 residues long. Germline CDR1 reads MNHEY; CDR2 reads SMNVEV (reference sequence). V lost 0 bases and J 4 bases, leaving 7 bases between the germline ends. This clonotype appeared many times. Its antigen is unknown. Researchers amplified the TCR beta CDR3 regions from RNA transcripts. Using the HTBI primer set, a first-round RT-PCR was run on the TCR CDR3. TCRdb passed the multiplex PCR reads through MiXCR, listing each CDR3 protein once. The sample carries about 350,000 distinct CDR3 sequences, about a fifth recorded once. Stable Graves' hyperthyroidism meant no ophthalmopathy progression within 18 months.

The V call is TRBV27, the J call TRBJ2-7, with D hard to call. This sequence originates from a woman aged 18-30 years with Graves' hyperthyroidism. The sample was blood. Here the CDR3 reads CASSLSAGYEQYF. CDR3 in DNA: TGTGCCAGCAGTTTATCGGCAGGATACGAGCAGTACTTC.